Listed here are 6 T cell receptor beta chains from one sample, sequenced in a study of cytomegalovirus exposure and HLA in healthy donors. 13 Jbeta primers and 60 Vbeta primers were used for the PCR. Measured with immunoSEQ multiplex PCR; TCRdb has only the in-frame clones, and not every one. The profile shows 120,000 or so clones, 70% to 90% of them singletons. The sample was PBMCs. These receptors originate from a man aged 18 to 35 in good health and CMV-seropositive.

V and J are TRBV4-1 and TRBJ2-7; D possibly corresponds to TRBD1 (6 bases). The germline V and J ends were trimmed by 5 bases and 6 bases, with 20 bases remaining between them. Germline lookup yields CDR1 MGHRA and CDR2 YSYEKL. CDR3 length: 15 amino acids. The DNA of the CDR3 is TGCGCCAGCAGCGAAGGACAGAATTTGGTGGCCGAGCAGTACTTC. This encodes CASSEGQNLVAEQYF.

J is TRBJ2-1 and V is TRBV7-6; tentatively, D is TRBD2 (5 bases). Germline CDR1 SGHVS, CDR2 FNYEAQ. The CDR3 totals 15 residues. V was shortened by 5 bases and J by 0 bases, with 11 bases between the two germline ends. The DNA of the CDR3 is TGTGCCAGCAGCCGCCCGGGGAGCTCCTACAATGAGCAGTTCTTC. It encodes CASSRPGSSYNEQFF.

This chain joins TRBV9 and TRBJ1-1, with D perhaps matching TRBD1 (6 bases). Germline assignment: CDR1 SGDLS and CDR2 YYNGEE. V lost 2 bases, J lost 1 base, and 12 bases lay in between. The CDR3 totals 15 residues. The chain's CDR3 is CASSVSRDKNTEAFF. The CDR3 bases are TGTGCCAGCAGCGTGAGTAGGGACAAGAACACTGAAGCTTTCTTT.

The V and J genes are TRBV5-4 and TRBJ2-5; D is unresolved. The last part of the DNA fits TRBJ2-7 better; the J call may be wrong. Looked up from germline, CDR1 is SGHNT and CDR2 is YYREEE (reference sequence). The CDR3 loop spans 12 amino acids. The CDR3 loop is CASSLEPYEQYF. DNA for the CDR3: TGTGCCAGCAGCTTGGAGCCCTACGAGCAGTACTTC.

To note about this clone: The sample contains more than one DNA sequence encoding this CDR3. The rearrangement uses TRBV30 and TRBJ1-5, with D tentatively TRBD1 (6 bases). Germline values: CDR1 GTSNPN, CDR2 SVGIG (reference sequence). Trimming shortened V by 2 bases and J by 2 bases, and 7 bases separated the two germline ends. The CDR3 sequence is 13 residues long. The CDR3 region has the DNA TGTGCCTGGAGTTCAGGGGGCAATCAGCCCCAGCATTTT. It encodes CAWSSGGNQPQHF.

This clone was observed once. The chain recombines TRBV9 with TRBJ2-1; 8 bases are shared with TRBD2. This CDR3 region has 19 residues. CDR1 and CDR2 from the germline V gene are SGDLS and YYNGEE. V dropped 2 bases and J dropped 0; count of bases not matched to a gene: 13. The DNA for the CDR3 is TGTGCCAGCAGCGTTCAGTTGCGGGGGGCGACGAGCTCCTACAATGAGCAGTTCTTC. Protein product: CASSVQLRGATSSYNEQFF.